These 16 T cell receptor beta chains originate from one sample sequenced in a study of Graves' ophthalmopathy and Graves' hyperthyroidism. Amplification targeted the TCR beta CDR3 regions, with RNA transcripts as the source material. The library came from an HTBI-primed first-round RT-PCR and a second-round multiplex PCR. TCRdb analysed the multiplex PCR reads with MiXCR anew, one entry per CDR3 protein. Of about 740,000 distinct CDR3 sequences in the sample, roughly two fifths were seen once. The sequencing sample was made of peripheral blood. The receptors shown here come from an adult man with Graves' ophthalmopathy.

This clonotype was observed at least ten times. The J gene is TRBJ1-2, the V gene TRBV12-3 or TRBV12-4; 7 bases fit TRBD1. This CDR3 region has 14 residues. Trimming cost V 5 bases and J 4 bases; bases outside gene matches: 7. The CDR3 sequence is CASSRQGFGYGYTF. CDR3 nucleotides: TGTGCCAGCAGTCGACAGGGATTTGGCTATGGCTACACCTTC.

The sample holds many counts of this clonotype. V usage is TRBV20-1 and J usage is TRBJ2-7; 9 bases align to TRBD2. Germline values: CDR1 DFQATT, CDR2 SNEGSKA (reference sequence). J was trimmed by 2 bases and V by 6 bases; bases with no gene match: 14. CDR3 length equals 16 residues. The CDR3 coding sequence is TGCAGTGCCCCAAAGAAAGGGCTAGCGGGAACCTACGAGCAGTACTTC. Translated, it gives CSAPKKGLAGTYEQYF.

The genes are TRBV6-5 and TRBJ1-2; D ambiguous. V lost 4 bases and J lost 3, with 12 bases in between. The CDR3 contains 14 residues. Germline loops: CDR1 MNHEY, CDR2 SVGAGI. CDR3 residues: CASSSRTRDYGYTF. The CDR3 nucleotides read TGTGCCAGCAGTTCCCGAACTCGGGACTATGGCTACACCTTC.

This clonotype appeared a few times. This chain joins TRBV25-1 and TRBJ1-5, with D perhaps matching TRBD1 (6 bases). CDR3 length: 16 amino acids. Trimming stripped 2 bases from V and 6 bases from J, with 17 bases between. Germline loops: CDR1 MGHDK, CDR2 SYGVNS. This CDR3 is CASSESDRCKIQPQHF. In DNA form, the CDR3 reads TGTGCCAGCAGTGAAAGTGACAGGTGCAAAATTCAGCCCCAGCATTTT.

On this clonotype: Germline is not matched at one junction end, which may reflect a read error. This rearrangement joins TRBV7-9 to TRBJ2-6, with TRBD1 matching over 7 bases. This CDR3 has 16 residues. Per germline, CDR1 SEHNR and CDR2 FQNEAQ (reference sequence). CDR3 nucleotides: TGCGCCAGCAGCCAGGGTACAGGGGCTGGGGCCAACGTCCTGACTTTC. This codes for CASSQGTGAGANVLTF.

This clonotype came up many times. The J gene is TRBJ1-2, the V gene TRBV19; no reliable D call. V shed 3 bases and J shed 1 base, with 9 bases lying between them. From germline, CDR1 is LNHDA and CDR2 SQIVND (reference sequence). The CDR3 has 14 amino acids. This CDR3 reads CASSISGVNYGYTF. In DNA, the CDR3 is TGTGCCAGTAGTATCTCAGGAGTTAACTATGGCTACACCTTC.

This clonotype was seen only a few times. The chain couples TRBV4-3 to TRBJ2-7; D call uncertain. CDR3 length: 14 amino acids. Trimming removed 1 base at V and 0 bases at J, with 7 bases between. Germline V gene sequence: CDR1 LGHNA, CDR2 YSLEER. CDR3 sequence reads: CASSQVPLSYEQYF. The CDR3 bases are TGCGCCAGCAGCCAAGTCCCCCTCTCCTACGAGCAGTACTTC.

This CDR3 reads CASSLGGTTNEQFF. DNA of the CDR3: TGTGCCAGCAGCTTAGGCGGGACGACCAATGAGCAGTTCTTC. The V and J genes are TRBV7-8 and TRBJ2-1; weak D call: TRBD2 (6 bases). Trimming took off 1 base at V and 6 bases at J, with 10 bases between the two ends. Germline-derived CDR1 and CDR2 are SGHVS and FQNEAQ. This CDR3 has 14 amino acids.

The gene calls are TRBV20-1 and TRBJ2-6; possibly TRBD2 for D (5 bases). Trimming left V 6 bases short and J 3 bases short, with 21 bases between. Per germline, CDR1 DFQATT and CDR2 SNEGSKA (reference sequence). This CDR3 spans 17 amino acids. The CDR3 region has the DNA TGCAGTGCCCCCACTAGAGGTCAAGGACTTGGGGCCAACGTCCTGACTTTC. Its translation is CSAPTRGQGLGANVLTF.

The chain carries TRBV10-3 and TRBJ2-7, with TRBD2 matching 8 bases. The CDR3 runs 14 residues. Per germline, CDR1 ENHRY and CDR2 SYGVKD. Trimming took 6 bases from V and 3 from J; bases not matched to a gene: 7. The chain's CDR3 is CAIRETGGDYEQYF. The DNA of the CDR3 is TGTGCCATCAGAGAGACCGGGGGGGACTACGAGCAGTACTTC.

To note about this clonotype: Just one base apart from a much larger clone, this may be a read error. The V and J genes are TRBV19 and TRBJ1-2; D remains unclear. The CDR3 is made up of 14 amino acids. Per the germline V gene, CDR1 is LNHDA and CDR2 is SQIVND (reference sequence). V lost 4 bases and J 0 bases, leaving 9 bases between the germline ends. This CDR3 reads CASSKGRTNYGYTF. The DNA for the CDR3 is TGTGCCAGTAGTAAAGGCAGGACTAACTATGGCTACACCTTC.

This clonotype has a count of ten or more. This chain's CDR3 is CASSPVPPLHF. The CDR3 DNA sequence: TGTGCCAGCAGCCCGGTTCCTCCCCTCCACTTT. V and J are TRBV7-8 and TRBJ1-6; D not certain. V shed 5 bases and J shed 13 bases, with 9 bases lying between them. Per germline, CDR1 SGHVS and CDR2 FQNEAQ. This CDR3 contains 11 residues. The full variable domain, with the rest looked up from reference TRBV7-8 and TRBJ1-6, is GAGVSQSPRYKVAKRGQDVALRCDPISGHVSLFWYQQALGQGPEFLTYFQNEAQLDKSGLPSDRFFAERPEGSVSTLKIQRTQQEDSAVYLCASSPVPPLHFGNGTRLTVT.

This clonotype turned up a few times. An end of the junction does not agree with germline; a read error may underlie this. V and J are TRBV10-3 and TRBJ1-5, with TRBD1 as a possible D gene (6 bases). The germline gives CDR1 ENHRY, CDR2 SYGVKD. The CDR3 runs 15 residues. CDR3 in DNA: TGTGCCAGCAGTTACTCCGGGGACATCGGAGGGCCCCAGCATTTT. It codes for CASSYSGDIGGPQHF.

Ten or more counts support this clonotype. The CDR3 nucleotides read TGTGCCAGCAGCTTGCGGCCTCGAGAGACCCAGTACTTC. This encodes CASSLRPRETQYF. The chain recombines TRBV11-2 with TRBJ2-5; D is unclear. This CDR3 is 13 amino acids long. Trimming took 3 bases from V and 4 from J, leaving 9 bases between them. Germline V lookup: CDR1 SGHAT, CDR2 FQNNGV.

Regarding this clonotype: The conserved final phenylalanine or tryptophan is absent from the CDR3, which likely points to a read error. It is unclear where the CDR3 begins or ends on the DNA, so no DNA is shown, and the CDR3 is as TCRdb lists it. The rearrangement links TRBV10-3 to TRBJ2-7; the table gives TRBD1 as D, unverified against the DNA. The germline gives CDR1 ENHRY, CDR2 SYGVKD. The CDR3 is made up of 10 amino acids, end residues included. This CDR3 reads CASSFSTSGG.

This clonotype occurred many times. The chain is built from TRBV7-2 and TRBJ1-5; D call uncertain. V lost 5 bases, J lost 2 bases, and 16 bases lay in between. In germline, CDR1 is SGHTA, CDR2 FQGNSA. CDR3 length equals 16 residues. This CDR3 is CASSQDPRMGNQPQHF. The CDR3 bases are TGTGCCAGCAGCCAAGATCCAAGGATGGGCAATCAGCCCCAGCATTTT.